This TCR beta chain was captured in a study of CD8 T cells in ankylosing spondylitis. TCRdb re-analysed the 5' RACE reads in MiXCR, keeping a single row per CDR3 protein. The sample yields some 240,000 distinct CDR3 sequences, 15% to 20% seen once. This clonotype has just a few counts. The CDR3 runs 16 residues. Per the germline V gene, CDR1 is LGHNA and CDR2 is YSLEER. Trimming took off 0 bases at V and 4 bases at J, with 13 bases between the two ends. The chain combines TRBV4-3 with TRBJ2-1, with D maybe TRBD2 (6 bases). This receptor was identified in a male donor with ankylosing spondylitis or in good health (not recorded which). The sequenced sample was blood, either unsorted or a sorted T cell fraction (not recorded which). The CDR3 loop is CASSQEQDYLYNEQFF. The CDR3 region has the DNA TGCGCCAGCAGCCAAGAACAGGACTACCTTTACAATGAGCAGTTCTTC.